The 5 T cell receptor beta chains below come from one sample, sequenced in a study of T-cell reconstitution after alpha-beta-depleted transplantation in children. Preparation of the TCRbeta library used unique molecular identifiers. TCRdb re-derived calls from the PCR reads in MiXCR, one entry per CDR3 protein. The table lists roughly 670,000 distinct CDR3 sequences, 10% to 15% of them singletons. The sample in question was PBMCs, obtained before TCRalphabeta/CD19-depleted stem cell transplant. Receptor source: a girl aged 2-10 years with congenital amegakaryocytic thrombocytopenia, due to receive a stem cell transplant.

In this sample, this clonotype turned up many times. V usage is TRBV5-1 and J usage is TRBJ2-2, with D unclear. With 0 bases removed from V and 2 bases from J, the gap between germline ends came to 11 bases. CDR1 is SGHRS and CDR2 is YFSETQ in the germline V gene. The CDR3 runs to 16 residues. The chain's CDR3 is CASSLEGSLNTGELFF. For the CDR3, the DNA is TGCGCCAGCAGCTTGGAAGGTAGCTTAAACACCGGGGAGCTGTTTTTT.

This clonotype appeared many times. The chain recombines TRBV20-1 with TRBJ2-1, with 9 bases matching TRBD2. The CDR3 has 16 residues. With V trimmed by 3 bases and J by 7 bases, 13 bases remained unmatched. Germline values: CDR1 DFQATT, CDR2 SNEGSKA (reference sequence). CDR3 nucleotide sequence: TGCAGTGCTAGTTCTGGCGGGAGGGCCTTTTCTAATGAGCAGTTCTTC. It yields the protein CSASSGGRAFSNEQFF.

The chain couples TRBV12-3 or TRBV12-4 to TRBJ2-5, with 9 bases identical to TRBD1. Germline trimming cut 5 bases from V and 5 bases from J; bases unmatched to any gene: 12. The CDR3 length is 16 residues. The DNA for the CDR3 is TGTGCCAGCAGTCCCGGGACAGGGAGGAATTGGGAGACCCAGTACTTC. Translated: CASSPGTGRNWETQYF.

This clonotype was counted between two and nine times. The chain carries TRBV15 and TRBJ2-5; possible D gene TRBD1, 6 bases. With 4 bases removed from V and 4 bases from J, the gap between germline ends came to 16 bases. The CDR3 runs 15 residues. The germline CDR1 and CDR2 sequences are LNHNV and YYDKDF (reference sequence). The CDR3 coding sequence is TGTGCCACCAGCAAAGAAAAACAGGGCCCAGAGACCCAGTACTTC. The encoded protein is CATSKEKQGPETQYF.

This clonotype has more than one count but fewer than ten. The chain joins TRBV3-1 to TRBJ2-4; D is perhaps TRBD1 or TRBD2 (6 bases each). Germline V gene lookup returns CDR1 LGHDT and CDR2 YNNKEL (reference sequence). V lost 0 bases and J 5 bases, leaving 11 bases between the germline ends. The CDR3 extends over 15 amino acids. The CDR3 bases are TGTGCCAGCAGCCAAGATTACAGGGAGGAAAACATTCAGTACTTC. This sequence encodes CASSQDYREENIQYF.